One and the same sample provided the 4 T cell receptor beta chains below, sequenced in a study of T cell changes during pregnancy in multiple sclerosis. Profiling relied on immunoSEQ multiplex PCR, and the TCRdb table lists in-frame clones only, not all of them. Seen here are about 93,000 clones, 85% to 95% observed once, and the top ten hold 2% to 2.5%. Sequencing was performed on peripheral blood, taken after pregnancy. The origin of the receptors is a female donor with multiple sclerosis, enrolled in a pregnancy study.

The V and J genes are TRBV12-5 and TRBJ1-2; D is possibly TRBD1 (5 bases). Germline-derived CDR1 and CDR2 are LGHNT and FRNRAP. V dropped 7 bases and J dropped 4 bases, with 19 bases sitting between them. This CDR3 contains 15 residues. This CDR3 reads CASALHDRRLYGYTF. In DNA form, the CDR3 reads TGTGCTAGTGCCCTCCATGACAGAAGGCTCTATGGCTACACCTTC.

The V gene is TRBV5-4, the J gene TRBJ2-7, with 9 positions matching TRBD1. Germline V gene lookup returns CDR1 SGHNT and CDR2 YYREEE (reference sequence). The V and J ends lost 4 bases and 2 bases, in that order; junction bases with no gene match: 4. This CDR3 contains 14 residues. The CDR3 region is CASSRTGETYEQYF. The CDR3 bases are TGTGCCAGCAGCCGGACAGGGGAAACCTACGAGCAGTACTTC.

The chain couples TRBV7-2 to TRBJ1-2, with D perhaps matching TRBD1 (6 bases). CDR3 length: 13 amino acids. V lost 2 bases and J lost 8, with 12 bases in between. Germline V CDR1 and CDR2: SGHTA, FQGNSA. The CDR3 region is CASSLSGAGGYTF. The DNA for the CDR3 is TGTGCCAGCAGCTTATCAGGGGCCGGAGGCTACACCTTC.

The V and J genes are TRBV30 and TRBJ1-2; TRBD1 agrees at 8 bases. The CDR3 sequence is 14 residues long. The junction had 9 bases not matched to a gene; V was cut back by 1 base and J by 8 bases. Germline lookup yields CDR1 GTSNPN and CDR2 SVGIG (reference sequence). CDR3 residues: CAWSGTGFGGGYTF. In nucleotides, the CDR3 is TGTGCCTGGAGTGGGACAGGGTTCGGGGGGGGCTACACCTTC.